This T cell receptor (beta chain) stems from a study of T cells in Graves' hyperthyroidism and ophthalmopathy. Study-wide points: Blood held most thyroid clonotypes expanded above 0.001 frequency.

TCR beta CDR3 region amplification was performed from RNA transcripts. The HTBI primer set served for first-round RT-PCR of the TCR CDR3. TCRdb re-derived calls from the multiplex PCR reads in MiXCR, one entry per CDR3 protein. The table includes 500,000 to 700,000 distinct CDR3 sequences, over 15% detected once. In the case of this clonotype: Antigen specificity is unknown.

This CDR3 comprises 21 residues. Germline CDR1 SGHAT, CDR2 FQNNGV. V shed 5 bases and J 2 bases; nucleotides not matched to a gene: 22. This receptor was identified in a woman under 30 with Graves' hyperthyroidism. This chain joins TRBV11-2 and TRBJ1-3; TRBD1 matches 9 bases. Sequenced material: blood. CDR3 loop: CASSPQGGGTGTFRPGNTIYF. CDR3 sequence (DNA): TGTGCCAGCAGCCCCCAAGGTGGAGGGACAGGGACCTTCAGGCCTGGAAACACCATATATTTT.